The 18 T cell receptor beta chains below come from one sample, sequenced in a study of blood T cells in healthy people across ages. The use of a sample-barcoded 5' primer and a J-beta primer mix characterized a second PCR of roughly 6 to 11 cycles. Each CDR3 protein gets one entry after TCRdb re-called the 5' RACE reads with MiXCR. This sample has some 1.7 million distinct CDR3 sequences, with 25% to 30% found just once. The sequenced sample consisted of blood. These receptors all come from a young woman in good health.

As DNA, the CDR3 is TGTGCCAGCACCAAACAGAGTTACAATGAGCAGTTCTTC. It is translated as CASTKQSYNEQFF. The rearrangement joins TRBV3-1 to TRBJ2-1; D is uncertain. Trimming stripped 7 bases from V and 4 bases from J, with 11 bases between. Germline V gene sequence: CDR1 LGHDT, CDR2 YNNKEL (reference sequence). The CDR3 sequence is 13 residues long.

This clonotype occurred a few times. The chain employs TRBV5-1 and TRBJ1-2, with D unclear. Deletions cut 7 bases from V and 2 bases from J, with 15 bases between. From germline, CDR1 is SGHRS and CDR2 YFSETQ. The length of the CDR3 is 14 residues. CDR3 amino acids: CASRKDLGNYGYTF. As DNA, the CDR3 is TGCGCCAGCCGGAAAGACCTAGGGAACTATGGCTACACCTTC.

In this sample, this clonotype turned up a few times. The chain employs TRBV20-1 and TRBJ1-1; TRBD1 matches 9 bases. CDR3 length: 15 amino acids. CDR1 and CDR2 (germline): DFQATT, SNEGSKA (reference sequence). The V gene end was trimmed by 1 base and the J gene end by 10 bases; junction bases not matched to a gene: 13. CDR3 sequence (DNA): TGCAGTGCTAGAGGACAGGGGGGCTCAGAAATAAGAGCTTTCTTT. Protein: CSARGQGGSEIRAFF.

The table lists this clonotype with many counts. The chain uses TRBV4-1 and TRBJ2-1, with TRBD1 matching 11 bases. The CDR3 totals 16 residues. Germline V CDR1 and CDR2: MGHRA, YSYEKL. Trimming took 1 base from V and 7 from J; bases not matched to a gene: 6. CDR3 coding DNA: TGCGCCAGCAGCCAAGTGGGACAGGGGGGAAAAAATGAGCAGTTCTTC. Its protein product is CASSQVGQGGKNEQFF.

Points on this clonotype: The junction does not match germline at one end; this may be a read error. The rearrangement joins TRBV6-6 to TRBJ2-3; D not resolved. This CDR3 has 15 residues. From germline, CDR1 is MNHNY and CDR2 SVGAGI (reference sequence). CDR3 coding DNA: TGTGCCAACAGTCCCCGCACCGATCGCACAGATACGCAGTATTTT. It translates to CANSPRTDRTDTQYF.

With regard to this clonotype: This may be a read error, as it is one base from a much larger clone. The genes are TRBV20-1 and TRBJ1-2; no clear D. This CDR3 contains 12 residues. Germline V CDR1 and CDR2: DFQATT, SNEGSKA (reference sequence). In nucleotides, the CDR3 is TGCAGTGCTAGTCTGGGTCCGGAGGGCTGCACCTTC. Protein sequence: CSASLGPEGCTF.

The chain joins TRBV12-3 or TRBV12-4 to TRBJ2-7; unclear D gene. The J call could be wrong; TRBJ2-5 is a better fit for the DNA end. This CDR3 contains 12 residues. The CDR3 loop is CASSAAEETQYF. CDR3 sequence (DNA): TGTGCCAGCAGTGCAGCCGAAGAGACCCAGTACTTC.

Here the CDR3 reads CASSLLTGEGEQFF. The CDR3 coding sequence is TGTGCCAGCAGTTTGCTGACAGGGGAAGGTGAGCAGTTCTTC. V and J are TRBV28 and TRBJ2-1; TRBD1 aligns across 8 bases. J gave up 9 bases and V 3 bases, and 7 bases lay outside the gene matches. The V gene's germline CDR1 is MDHEN and CDR2 SYDVKM. The CDR3 consists of 14 residues.

This chain joins TRBV18 and TRBJ2-7, with D possibly TRBD2 on 5 matching bases. Looked up from germline, CDR1 is KGHSH and CDR2 is LQKENI. The CDR3 is 17 residues long. Trimming shortened V by 0 bases and J by 1 base, and 16 bases separated the two germline ends. CDR3 bases: TGTGCCAGCTCACCACCGAGGGTGACACCTCGTTCCTACGAGCAGTACTTC. Translation gives CASSPPRVTPRSYEQYF.

The chain joins TRBV10-3 to TRBJ2-5; D unclear. The CDR3 is 14 amino acids. The germline V gene encodes CDR1 ENHRY and CDR2 SYGVKD. The V gene lost 3 bases and the J gene lost 2 bases, with 10 bases spanning the gap. CDR3: CAISDKKEQETQYF. The CDR3 DNA sequence: TGTGCCATCAGTGATAAGAAAGAACAAGAGACCCAGTACTTC.

This clonotype was seen only once. The rearrangement links TRBV4-1 to TRBJ1-5, with D uncertain. The germline CDR1 and CDR2 sequences are MGHRA and YSYEKL. This CDR3 is 15 amino acids long. Between the trimmed V and J ends, which lost 1 base and 2 bases, there was a span of 9 bases. CDR3 protein: CASSQGGFGNQPQHF. The CDR3 nucleotides read TGCGCCAGCAGCCAAGGGGGTTTCGGCAATCAGCCCCAGCATTTT.

This clonotype was observed a handful of times. The chain carries TRBV7-2 and TRBJ1-2; a possible D gene is TRBD1 (5 bases). The germline V gene encodes CDR1 SGHTA and CDR2 FQGNSA. The CDR3 consists of 14 residues. V lost 3 bases and J 8 bases, leaving 16 bases between the germline ends. CDR3 DNA: TGTGCCAGCAGCTTCGACGGCAGGGCAGGAGGCTACACCTTC. This sequence encodes CASSFDGRAGGYTF.

This clonotype was detected only a few times. V gene TRBV6-5 combines with J gene TRBJ1-4, with a weak D call TRBD1 (5 bases). V was clipped by 4 bases and J by 8 bases, with 14 bases between them. Germline CDR1 MNHEY, CDR2 SVGAGI. This CDR3 has 14 residues. CDR3 coding DNA: TGTGCCAGCAGTTGGACCCCCCAGGGCGAAAAACTGTTTTTT. Protein product: CASSWTPQGEKLFF.

This clonotype has only a few counts. The gene calls are TRBV6-2 or TRBV6-3 and TRBJ2-7; D remains ambiguous. Germline CDR1 and CDR2: MNHEY and SVGEGT. The CDR3 is made up of 9 amino acids. The CDR3 loop reads CADAYEQYF. In nucleotides, the CDR3 is TGTGCAGACGCCTACGAGCAGTACTTC.

This clonotype was recorded many times. V and J are TRBV29-1 and TRBJ2-7, with D maybe TRBD1 (5 bases). CDR1 and CDR2 (germline): SQVTM, ANQGSEA. The V end lost 3 bases, the J end lost 2 bases, and 14 bases lay between the germline ends. This CDR3 is 14 amino acids long. CDR3 DNA: TGCAGCGTTGACCACGACAGTGCCGCCTACGAGCAGTACTTC. This translates into CSVDHDSAAYEQYF.

The sample holds a few counts of this clonotype. The chain uses TRBV6-1 and TRBJ2-7; D possibly matches TRBD1 or TRBD2 (6 bases each). The V end was cut by 4 bases, the J end by 3 bases, with 16 bases between. CDR3 length: 15 residues. Germline CDR1 MNHNS, CDR2 SASEGT. The CDR3 here is CASSVRAGQIYEQYF. Written as DNA, the CDR3 is TGTGCCAGCAGTGTGAGGGCGGGACAAATCTACGAGCAGTACTTC.

There are many counts of this clonotype. The chain links TRBV7-2 to TRBJ2-3; 7 bases map to TRBD1. The CDR3 totals 16 residues. J was trimmed by 4 bases and V by 6 bases; bases with no gene match: 13. Germline CDR1 SGHTA, CDR2 FQGNSA. CDR3 nucleotide sequence: TGTGCCAGCAGTACGTCCATTACTACAGGGGCAGATACGCAGTATTTT. Protein sequence: CASSTSITTGADTQYF.

V is TRBV3-1 and J is TRBJ1-6, with 10 bases fitting TRBD1. J lost 12 bases, V lost 7 bases, and 9 bases had no gene match. This CDR3 region has 14 residues. Germline values: CDR1 LGHDT, CDR2 YNNKEL (reference sequence). Here the CDR3 DNA reads TGTGCCAGCACCCGGGACAGGGGAAGGGGACCCCTCCACTTT. This sequence encodes CASTRDRGRGPLHF.